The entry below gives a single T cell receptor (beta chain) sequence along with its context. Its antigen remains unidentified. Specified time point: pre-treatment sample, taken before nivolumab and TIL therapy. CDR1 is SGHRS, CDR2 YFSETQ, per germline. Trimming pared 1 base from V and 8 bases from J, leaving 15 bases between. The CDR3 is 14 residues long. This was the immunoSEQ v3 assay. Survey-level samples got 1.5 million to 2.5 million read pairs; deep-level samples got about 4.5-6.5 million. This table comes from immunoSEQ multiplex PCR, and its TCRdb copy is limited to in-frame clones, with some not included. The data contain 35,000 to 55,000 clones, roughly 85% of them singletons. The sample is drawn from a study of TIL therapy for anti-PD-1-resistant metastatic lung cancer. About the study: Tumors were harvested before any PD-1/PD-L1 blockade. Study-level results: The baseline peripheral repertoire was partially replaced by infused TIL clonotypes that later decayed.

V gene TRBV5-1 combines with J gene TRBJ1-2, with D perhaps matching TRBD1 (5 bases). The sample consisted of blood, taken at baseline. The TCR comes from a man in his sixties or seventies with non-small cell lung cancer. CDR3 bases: TGCGCCAGCAGCTTGCGAACTCCCGAGGGGGGCTACACCTTC. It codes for CASSLRTPEGGYTF.